The sequence of this TCR beta chain was determined in a study of blood T cells in healthy people across ages. The V and J ends lost 3 bases and 4 bases respectively, with 13 bases between them. The germline gives CDR1 MNHEY, CDR2 SVGAGI. The CDR3 loop spans 14 amino acids. Turning to this clonotype: Its antigen is undetermined.

Each donor had about 9.6 milliliters of peripheral blood drawn. Study-level findings and limits: Getting older went along with TCR beta diversity per million T cells dropping roughly linearly. Diversity figures derived from one million T cells were judged to underestimate the true value.

It was with a sample-barcoded 5' primer and a J-beta primer mix that a second PCR of about 7 to 12 cycles was run. A 12-random-nucleotide template-switch adaptor tagged each cDNA molecule. TCRdb reprocessed the 5' RACE reads with MiXCR, giving one entry per CDR3 protein. The sample carries about 1,400,000 distinct CDR3 sequences, approximately 59% recorded once. The clonotype originates from a young man in good health. The sample comprised blood. The chain employs TRBV6-5 and TRBJ2-7; D gene unclear. The CDR3 reads CASSYGTKSYEQYF. The CDR3 DNA follows: TGTGCCAGCAGTTATGGAACAAAATCATACGAGCAGTACTTC.